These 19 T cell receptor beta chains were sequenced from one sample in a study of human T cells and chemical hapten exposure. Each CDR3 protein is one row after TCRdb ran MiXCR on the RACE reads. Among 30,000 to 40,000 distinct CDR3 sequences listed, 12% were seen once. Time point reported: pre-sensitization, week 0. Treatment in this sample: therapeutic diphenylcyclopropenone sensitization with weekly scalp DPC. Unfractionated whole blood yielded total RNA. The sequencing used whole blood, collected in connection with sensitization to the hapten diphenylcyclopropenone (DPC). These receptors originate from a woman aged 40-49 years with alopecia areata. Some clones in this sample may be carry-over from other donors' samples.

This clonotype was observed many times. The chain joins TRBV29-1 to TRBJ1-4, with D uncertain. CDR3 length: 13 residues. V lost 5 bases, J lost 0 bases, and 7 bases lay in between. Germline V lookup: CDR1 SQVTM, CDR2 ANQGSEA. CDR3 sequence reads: CSVRAATNEKLFF. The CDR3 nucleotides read TGCAGCGTTAGGGCGGCAACTAATGAAAAACTGTTTTTT.

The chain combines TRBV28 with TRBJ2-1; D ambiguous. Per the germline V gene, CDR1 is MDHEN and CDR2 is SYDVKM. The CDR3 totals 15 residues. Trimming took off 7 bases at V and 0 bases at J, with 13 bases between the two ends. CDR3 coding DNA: TGTGCCAGCACCCAGACCCGGAGCTCCTACAATGAGCAGTTCTTC. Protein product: CASTQTRSSYNEQFF.

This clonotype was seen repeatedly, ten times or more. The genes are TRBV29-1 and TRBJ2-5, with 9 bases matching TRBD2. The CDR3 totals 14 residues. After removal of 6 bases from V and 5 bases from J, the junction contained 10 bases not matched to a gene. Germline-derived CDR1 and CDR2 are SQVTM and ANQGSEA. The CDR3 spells CSVRRAGGGETQYF. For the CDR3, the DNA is TGCAGCGTCCGGAGGGCGGGAGGGGGCGAGACCCAGTACTTC.

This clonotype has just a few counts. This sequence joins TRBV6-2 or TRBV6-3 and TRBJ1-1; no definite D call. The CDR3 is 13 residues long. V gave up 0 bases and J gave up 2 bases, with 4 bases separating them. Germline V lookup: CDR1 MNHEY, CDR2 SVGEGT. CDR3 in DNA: TGTGCCAGCAGTTACTCCAGAAACACTGAAGCTTTCTTT. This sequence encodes CASSYSRNTEAFF.

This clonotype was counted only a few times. CDR3 sequence reads: CSANPPGRGNQPQHF. The CDR3 bases are TGCAGTGCTAACCCCCCGGGCCGGGGCAATCAGCCCCAGCATTTT. The chain couples TRBV20-1 to TRBJ1-5; no clear D gene. This CDR3 is built from 15 residues. V lost 4 bases to trimming and J lost 2 bases, with 15 bases between them. Germline CDR1 DFQATT, CDR2 SNEGSKA (reference sequence).

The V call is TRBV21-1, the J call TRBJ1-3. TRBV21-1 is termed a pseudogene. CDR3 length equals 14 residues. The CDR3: CASSKGQLGNTIYF. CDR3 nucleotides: TGTGCCAGCAGCAAAGGACAACTGGGAAACACCATATATTTT.

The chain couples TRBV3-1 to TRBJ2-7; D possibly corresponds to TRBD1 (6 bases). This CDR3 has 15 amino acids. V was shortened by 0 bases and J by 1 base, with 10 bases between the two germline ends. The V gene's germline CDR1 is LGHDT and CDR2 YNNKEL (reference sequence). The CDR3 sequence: CASSQEGTGSYEQYF. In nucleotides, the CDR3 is TGTGCCAGCAGCCAAGAGGGAACAGGGTCCTACGAGCAGTACTTC.

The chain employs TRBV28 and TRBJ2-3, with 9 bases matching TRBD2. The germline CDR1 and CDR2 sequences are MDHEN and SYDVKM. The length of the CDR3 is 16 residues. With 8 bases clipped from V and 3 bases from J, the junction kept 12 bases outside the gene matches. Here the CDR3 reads CASFTPRGGRTDTQYF. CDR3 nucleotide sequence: TGTGCCAGCTTTACCCCGCGGGGGGGTCGGACAGATACGCAGTATTTT.

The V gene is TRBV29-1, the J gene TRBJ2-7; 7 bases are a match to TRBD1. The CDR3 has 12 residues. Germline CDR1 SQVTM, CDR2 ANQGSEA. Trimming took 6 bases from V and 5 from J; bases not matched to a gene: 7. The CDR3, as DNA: TGCAGCGTCGGTTCGACAGGGAACGAGCAGTACTTC. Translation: CSVGSTGNEQYF.

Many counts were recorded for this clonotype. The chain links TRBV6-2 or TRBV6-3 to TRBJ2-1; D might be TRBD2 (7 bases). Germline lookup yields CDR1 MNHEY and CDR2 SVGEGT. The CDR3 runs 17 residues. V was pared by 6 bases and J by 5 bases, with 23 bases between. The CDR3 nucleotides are TGTGCCAGCAGAATGAGGGGGAGGGCTTTTGGGCACAATGAGCAGTTCTTC. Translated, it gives CASRMRGRAFGHNEQFF.

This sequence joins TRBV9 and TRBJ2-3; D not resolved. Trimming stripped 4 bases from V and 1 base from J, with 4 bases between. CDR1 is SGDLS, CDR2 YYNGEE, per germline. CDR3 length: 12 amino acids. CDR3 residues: CASSRRTDTQYF. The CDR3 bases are TGTGCCAGCAGCAGACGCACAGATACGCAGTATTTT. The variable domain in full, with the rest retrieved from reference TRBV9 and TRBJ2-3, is DSGVTQTPKHLITATGQRVTLRCSPRSGDLSVYWYQQSLDQGLQFLIQYYNGEERAKGNILERFSAQQFPDLHSELNLSSLELGDSALYFCASSRRTDTQYFGPGTRLTVL.

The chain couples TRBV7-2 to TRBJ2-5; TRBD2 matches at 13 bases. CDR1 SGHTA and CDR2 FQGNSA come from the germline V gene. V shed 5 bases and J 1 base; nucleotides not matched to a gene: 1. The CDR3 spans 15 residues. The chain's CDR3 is CASSGLAGAQETQYF. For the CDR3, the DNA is TGTGCCAGCAGCGGACTAGCGGGGGCCCAAGAGACCCAGTACTTC.

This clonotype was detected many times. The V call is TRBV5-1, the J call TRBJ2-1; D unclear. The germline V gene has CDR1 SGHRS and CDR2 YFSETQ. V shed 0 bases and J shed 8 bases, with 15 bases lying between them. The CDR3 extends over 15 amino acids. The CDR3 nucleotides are TGCGCCAGCAGCTTGGGTGGCCGGGTTTCGGATGAGCAGTTCTTC. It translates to CASSLGGRVSDEQFF. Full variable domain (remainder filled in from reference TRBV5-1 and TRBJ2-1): KAGVTQTPRYLIKTRGQQVTLSCSPISGHRSVSWYQQTPGQGLQFLFEYFSETQRNKGNFPGRFSGRQFSNSRSEMNVSTLELGDSALYLCASSLGGRVSDEQFFGPGTRLTVL.

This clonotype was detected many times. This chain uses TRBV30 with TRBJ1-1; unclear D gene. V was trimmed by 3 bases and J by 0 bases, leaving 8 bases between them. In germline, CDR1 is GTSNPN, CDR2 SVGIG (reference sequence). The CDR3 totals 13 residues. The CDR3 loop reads CAWSLSVNTEAFF. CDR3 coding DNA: TGTGCCTGGAGCCTCTCGGTGAACACTGAAGCTTTCTTT.

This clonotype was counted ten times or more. DNA of the CDR3: TGCGCCAGCAGCTGGGAGGGAGCCAGCGATGGCTACACCTTC. Amino acids: CASSWEGASDGYTF. The rearrangement joins TRBV5-1 to TRBJ1-2; unclear D gene. The V end lost 3 bases, the J end lost 6 bases, and 15 bases lay between the germline ends. Germline-derived CDR1 and CDR2 are SGHRS and YFSETQ. CDR3 length: 14 residues.

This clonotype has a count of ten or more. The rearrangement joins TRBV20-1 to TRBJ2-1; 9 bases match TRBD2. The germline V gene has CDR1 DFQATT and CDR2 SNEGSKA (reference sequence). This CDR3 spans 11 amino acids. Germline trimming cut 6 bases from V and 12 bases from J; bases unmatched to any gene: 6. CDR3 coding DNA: TGCAGTGCCGGGACTAGCCAAGGGCAGTTCTTC. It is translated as CSAGTSQGQFF.

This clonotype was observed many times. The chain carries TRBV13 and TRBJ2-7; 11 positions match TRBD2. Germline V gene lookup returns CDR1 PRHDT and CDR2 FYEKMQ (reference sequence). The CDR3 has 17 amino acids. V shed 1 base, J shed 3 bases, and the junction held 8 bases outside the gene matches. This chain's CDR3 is CASSLALGLAVNYEQYF. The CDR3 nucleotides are TGTGCCAGCAGCTTAGCTCTGGGACTAGCGGTTAACTACGAGCAGTACTTC.

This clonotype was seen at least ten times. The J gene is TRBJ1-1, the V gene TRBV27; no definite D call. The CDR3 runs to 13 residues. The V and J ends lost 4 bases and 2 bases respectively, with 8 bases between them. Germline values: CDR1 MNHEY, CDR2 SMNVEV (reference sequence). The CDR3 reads CASSYQENTEAFF. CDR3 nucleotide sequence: TGTGCCAGCAGTTATCAGGAAAACACTGAAGCTTTCTTT.

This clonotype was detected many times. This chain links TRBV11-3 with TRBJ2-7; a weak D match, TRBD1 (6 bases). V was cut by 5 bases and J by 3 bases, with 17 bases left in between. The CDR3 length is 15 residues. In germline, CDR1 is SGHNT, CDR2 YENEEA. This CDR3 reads CASSGPQGQIYEQYF. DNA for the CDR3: TGTGCCAGCAGCGGCCCCCAAGGACAGATCTACGAGCAGTACTTC.